This entry is about one T cell receptor beta chain. The entry originates in a study of T cell changes during pregnancy in multiple sclerosis. Sequenced by immunoSEQ multiplex PCR; TCRdb stores in-frame clones only, minus some. The table has roughly 27,000 clones, 85% to 95% seen once; the top ten hold 0.71%. The CDR3 is 14 residues long. The ends were cut back, 6 bases at V and 8 bases at J, with 16 bases in the middle. Germline V gene lookup returns CDR1 LGHNT and CDR2 FRNRAP. The chain employs TRBV12-5 and TRBJ1-4; no clear D. Sequences were derived from CD4+ T cells from peripheral blood mononuclear cells, sampled in the first trimester of pregnancy. This sequence originates from a female donor with multiple sclerosis, enrolled in a pregnancy study. CDR3 sequence reads: CASGRTSGWEKLFF. CDR3 coding DNA: TGTGCTAGTGGGAGGACTTCGGGGTGGGAAAAACTGTTTTTT.